The entry that follows covers one T cell receptor (beta chain) sequence. Its specificity is not known. The CDR3 extends over 16 amino acids. CDR1 and CDR2 from the germline V gene are KGHDR and SFDVKD. Trimming cost V 3 bases and J 2 bases, with 13 bases left between them. Using its own MiXCR run on the 5' RACE reads, TCRdb lists one record per CDR3 protein. The sample has 140,000 or so distinct CDR3 sequences, about 14% seen once; the top ten hold about 26%. The sample is drawn from a study of T-cell memory formation after mild COVID-19. Study observations and caveats: CD8+ contracting clones occupied EMRA, while CD4+ ones occupied mainly CM and EM.

Sequencing was carried out using PBMCs or a T cell subset sorted from them (not recorded which). The chain has TRBV24-1 and TRBJ1-5, with D possibly being TRBD1 (5 bases). The sequence came from an adult woman who had mild COVID-19 (a few samples of this study predate the infection). Cell type and time point are not known. CDR3 sequence reads: CATSDGAMGGNQPQHF. CDR3 sequence (DNA): TGTGCCACCAGTGATGGCGCAATGGGGGGCAATCAGCCCCAGCATTTT.